A single sample gave rise to the 6 T cell receptor beta chains below, sequenced in a study of T cells in Graves' hyperthyroidism and ophthalmopathy. Amplification yielded TCR beta CDR3 regions, with RNA transcripts as the source. The TCR CDR3 first-round RT-PCR relied on the HTBI primer set. Using its own MiXCR run on the multiplex PCR reads, TCRdb lists one record per CDR3 protein. The sample carries a few hundred thousand distinct CDR3 sequences, approximately 18% recorded once. Material: blood. The receptors stem from a woman aged 40 to 50 with Graves' ophthalmopathy.

This clonotype was counted once. The rearrangement uses TRBV7-2 and TRBJ2-5, with a tentative D call TRBD1 (6 bases). The germline V gene encodes CDR1 SGHTA and CDR2 FQGNSA. The V end lost 5 bases, the J end lost 4 bases, and 14 bases lay between the germline ends. This CDR3 comprises 14 residues. Here the CDR3 DNA reads TGTGCCAGCAGCACCTGGACAGCTTTAGAGACCCAGTACTTC. Protein: CASSTWTALETQYF.

This clonotype was detected ten times or more. The rearrangement joins TRBV27 to TRBJ1-5; D is undetermined. Germline V lookup: CDR1 MNHEY, CDR2 SMNVEV (reference sequence). V was shortened by 4 bases and J by 6 bases, with 13 bases between the two germline ends. This CDR3 is 14 amino acids long. The CDR3 protein is CASSYEGLSQPQHF. The CDR3 DNA reads as TGTGCCAGCAGTTACGAAGGGTTGAGTCAGCCCCAGCATTTT.

Comments on this clonotype: It may be a read error: a sequence one base away is much more abundant. The chain carries TRBV10-3 and TRBJ1-5; weak D call: TRBD1 (6 bases). Germline V CDR1 and CDR2: ENHRY, SYGVKD. The CDR3 consists of 16 residues. CDR3: CTISSRQAGGNQPQHF. In DNA form, the CDR3 reads TGTACCATCAGTTCTAGACAGGCGGGAGGGAATCAGCCCCAGCATTTT.

In its sample, this clonotype was seen many times. The V gene is TRBV20-1, the J gene TRBJ2-2; no reliable D call. The CDR3 has 11 amino acids. V was shortened by 5 bases and J by 7 bases, with 8 bases between the two germline ends. CDR1 and CDR2 (germline): DFQATT, SNEGSKA (reference sequence). The CDR3 is CSAPSDGELFF. In DNA form, the CDR3 reads TGCAGTGCTCCGAGTGACGGGGAGCTGTTTTTT.

This chain links TRBV6-2 or TRBV6-3 with TRBJ1-5, with TRBD1 matching over 10 bases. Per the germline V gene, CDR1 is MNHEY and CDR2 is SVGEGT. The CDR3 loop spans 15 amino acids. V lost 2 bases and J lost 7; bases outside the gene matches: 5. CDR3 DNA: TGTGCCAGCAGTTACGGGACAGGGGTAGGGCAGCCCCAGCATTTT. Amino acids: CASSYGTGVGQPQHF.

Ten or more counts support this clonotype. The chain recombines TRBV20-1 with TRBJ1-2; D gene ambiguous. CDR3 length: 8 amino acids. CDR1 is DFQATT and CDR2 is SNEGSKA in the germline V gene (reference sequence). V was shortened by 4 bases and J by 7 bases, with 1 base between the two germline ends. For the CDR3, the DNA is TGCAGTGCTACTGGCTACACCTTC. It encodes CSATGYTF.